The rows below give T cell receptor beta chains drawn from one sample of a study of cytomegalovirus exposure and HLA in healthy donors. TCRdb keeps only in-frame clones here, not all; method: immunoSEQ multiplex PCR. The data include over 100,000 clones; the top ten clones carry approximately 3.7%. Sequenced: PBMCs. These receptors all stem from a young man in good health and CMV-seronegative. The CDR3 runs from the conserved cysteine through the conserved F or W. Each record gives: J gene, V gene, CDR3 protein.

TRBJ2-5,TRBV14,CASSHWDRIQETQYF
TRBJ2-3,TRBV5-4,CASSLAGITTDTQYF
TRBJ1-2,TRBV6-1,CASRIQGSPRYGYTF
TRBJ2-2,TRBV7-9,CASSLRTRGTGELFF
TRBJ1-1,TRBV5-1,CASSRGVGNGIAFF
TRBJ1-6,TRBV7-3,CASSLRQGGNSPLHF
TRBJ2-7,TRBV7-2,CASSLMYRGRSTYEQYF
TRBJ1-1,TRBV4-3,CASSQSLTARRSAFF
TRBJ2-7,TRBV6-1,CASSALTSGTGGYEQYF
TRBJ1-1,TRBV6-1,CASSSDRHTEAFF
TRBJ2-5,TRBV7-3,CASSPLGGTQYF
TRBJ1-2,TRBV7-9,CASSPLTGGGVGYTF
TRBJ1-1,TRBV11-1,CASSLEENTEAFF